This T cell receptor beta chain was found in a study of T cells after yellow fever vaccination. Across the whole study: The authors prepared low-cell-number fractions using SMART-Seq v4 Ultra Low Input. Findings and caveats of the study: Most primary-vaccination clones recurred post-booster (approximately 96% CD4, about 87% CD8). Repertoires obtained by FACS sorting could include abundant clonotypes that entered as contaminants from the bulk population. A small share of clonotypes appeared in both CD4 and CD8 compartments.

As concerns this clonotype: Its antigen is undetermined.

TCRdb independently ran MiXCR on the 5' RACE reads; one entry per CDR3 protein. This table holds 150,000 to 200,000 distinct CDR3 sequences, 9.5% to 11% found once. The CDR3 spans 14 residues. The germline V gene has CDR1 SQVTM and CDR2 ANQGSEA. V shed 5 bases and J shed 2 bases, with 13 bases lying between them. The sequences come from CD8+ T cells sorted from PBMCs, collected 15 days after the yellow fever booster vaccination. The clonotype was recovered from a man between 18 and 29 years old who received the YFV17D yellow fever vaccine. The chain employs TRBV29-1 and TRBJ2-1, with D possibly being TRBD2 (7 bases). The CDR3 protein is CSVKRGGAYNEQFF. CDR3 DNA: TGCAGCGTTAAAAGGGGGGGAGCCTACAATGAGCAGTTCTTC.